The T cell receptor beta chain under discussion was sequenced for a study of radiation and T cells in renal cell carcinoma. Study overall: Nephrectomy followed 15 Gy stereotactic body radiation by 4 weeks.

The data were produced by immunoSEQ multiplex PCR, yet TCRdb's version contains in-frame clones alone and is incomplete. This table has approximately 63,000 clones, 65% to 85% appearing once. Time point noted: baseline pretreatment blood. Treatment meaning: 15 Gy SBRT to primary tumor, nephrectomy 4 weeks later. Clear cell pathology was present in this patient's renal cell carcinoma. Per germline, CDR1 SGHRS and CDR2 YFSETQ. The CDR3 runs 13 residues. V was trimmed by 5 bases and J by 5 bases, leaving 12 bases between them. This clone has a handful of counts. The antigen is not known. Broader study findings: From baseline, blood top tumor clonotypes peaked at 2 weeks post-radiation.

The receptor was isolated from a man aged 60 to 69 with renal cell carcinoma. The rearrangement joins TRBV5-1 to TRBJ2-3; D is perhaps TRBD2 (5 bases). Here the sequenced sample was blood, taken from a patient whose treatment included radiotherapy and nephrectomy. The CDR3 sequence: CASSREAEDTQYF. The CDR3 DNA reads TGCGCCAGCAGTCGTGAAGCGGAAGATACGCAGTATTTT. Full variable domain (missing parts from reference TRBV5-1 and TRBJ2-3): KAGVTQTPRYLIKTRGQQVTLSCSPISGHRSVSWYQQTPGQGLQFLFEYFSETQRNKGNFPGRFSGRQFSNSRSEMNVSTLELGDSALYLCASSREAEDTQYFGPGTRLTVL.